This T cell receptor beta chain was identified during a study of blood T cell repertoires in COVID-19. TCRdb's table, derived via immunoSEQ multiplex PCR, lists solely in-frame clones and lacks some. Of roughly 250,000 clones in the sample, 88% were seen once. The length of the CDR3 is 14 residues. CDR1 LNHDA and CDR2 SQIVND come from the germline V gene (reference sequence). V lost 6 bases and J 5 bases, leaving 13 bases between the germline ends. The table lists this clone with a few counts. The chain carries TRBV19 and TRBJ1-4; D uncertain. This clonotype originated in a woman aged 40 to 50 who had been exposed to COVID-19. Specimen: PBMCs or T cells enriched from blood (not recorded which). CDR3 region: CASRSLGGNEKLFF. The CDR3 DNA reads TGTGCCAGTAGGAGCCTGGGCGGGAATGAAAAACTGTTTTTT.